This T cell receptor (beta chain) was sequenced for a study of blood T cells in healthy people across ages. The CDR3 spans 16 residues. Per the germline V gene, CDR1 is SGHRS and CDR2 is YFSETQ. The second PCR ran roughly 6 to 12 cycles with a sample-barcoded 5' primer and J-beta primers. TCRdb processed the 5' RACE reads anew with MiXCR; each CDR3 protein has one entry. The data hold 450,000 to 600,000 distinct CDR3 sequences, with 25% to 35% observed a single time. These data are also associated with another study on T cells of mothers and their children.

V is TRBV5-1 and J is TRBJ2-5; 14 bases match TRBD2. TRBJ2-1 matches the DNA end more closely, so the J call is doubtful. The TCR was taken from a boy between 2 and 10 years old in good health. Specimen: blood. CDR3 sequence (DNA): TGCGCCAGCAGCCCGGGGGGGACTAGCGGGAGTAATGAGCAGTTCTTC. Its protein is CASSPGGTSGSNEQFF.